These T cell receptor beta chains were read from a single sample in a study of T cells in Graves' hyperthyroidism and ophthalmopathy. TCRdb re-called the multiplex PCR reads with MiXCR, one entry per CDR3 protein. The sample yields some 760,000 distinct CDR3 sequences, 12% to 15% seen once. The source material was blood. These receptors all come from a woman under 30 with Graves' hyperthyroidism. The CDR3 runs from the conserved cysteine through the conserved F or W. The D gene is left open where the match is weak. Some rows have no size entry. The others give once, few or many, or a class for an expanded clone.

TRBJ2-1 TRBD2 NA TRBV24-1 CATSDGLGTSGGHEQFF TGTGCCACCAGTGATGGTCTCGGGACTAGCGGGGGCCACGAGCAGTTCTTC
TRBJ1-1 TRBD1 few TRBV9 CASSPQGGRVNTEAFF TGTGCCAGCAGCCCCCAAGGGGGCAGGGTGAACACTGAAGCTTTCTTT
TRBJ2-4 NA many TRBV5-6 CASSLSPRVDIQYF TGTGCCAGCAGCTTGAGCCCCAGGGTTGACATTCAGTACTTC
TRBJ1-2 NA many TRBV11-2 CASSFTLANYGYTF TGTGCCAGCAGCTTCACCCTGGCCAACTATGGCTACACCTTC
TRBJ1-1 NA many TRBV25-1 CASSEPRGMNTEAFF TGTGCCAGCAGCGAACCCAGGGGAATGAACACTGAAGCTTTCTTT
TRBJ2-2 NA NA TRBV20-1 CSASSPSATNTGELFF TGCAGTGCTAGCTCTCCTAGCGCGACGAACACCGGGGAGCTGTTTTTT
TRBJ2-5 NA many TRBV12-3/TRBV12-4 CASTHQETQYF TGTGCCAGCACGCACCAAGAGACCCAGTACTTC
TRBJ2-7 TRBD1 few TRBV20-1 CSAPDRGASYEQYF TGCAGTGCGCCCGACAGGGGCGCGTCGTACGAGCAGTACTTC
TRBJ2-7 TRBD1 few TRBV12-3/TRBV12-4 CASSSPPGTGAYEQYF TGTGCCAGCAGTTCTCCGCCCGGGACAGGGGCCTACGAGCAGTACTTC
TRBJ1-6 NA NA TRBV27 CASSVNARGFSPLHF TGTGCCAGCAGTGTTAATGCCCGGGGGTTTTCACCCCTCCACTTT
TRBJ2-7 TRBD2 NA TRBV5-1 CASSYQRELNYEQYF TGCGCCAGCAGCTACCAGCGGGAGCTAAACTACGAGCAGTACTTC
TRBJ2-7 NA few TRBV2 CASSDPPAGSYEQYF TGTGCCAGCAGTGACCCCCCGGCAGGGAGCTACGAGCAGTACTTC
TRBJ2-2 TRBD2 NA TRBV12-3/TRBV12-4 CASSRRTSGVNTGELFF TGTGCCAGCAGCCGCCGGACTAGCGGGGTTAACACCGGGGAGCTGTTTTTT
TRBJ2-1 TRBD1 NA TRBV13 CASSYRGLGNEQFF TGTGCCAGCAGCTACAGGGGGCTGGGGAATGAGCAGTTCTTC
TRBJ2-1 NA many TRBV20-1 CSASPIGFNEQFF TGCAGTGCTAGCCCCATAGGATTCAATGAGCAGTTCTTC
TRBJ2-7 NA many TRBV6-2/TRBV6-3 CASSSAGRSSYEQYF TGTGCCAGCAGTTCTGCCGGACGGAGTAGCTACGAGCAGTACTTC
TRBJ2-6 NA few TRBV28 CASSKTGRGANVLTF TGTGCCAGCAGTAAAACAGGGAGGGGGGCCAACGTCCTGACTTTC
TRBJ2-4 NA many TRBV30 CAWALGKNIQYF TGTGCCTGGGCCTTAGGGAAAAACATTCAGTACTTC
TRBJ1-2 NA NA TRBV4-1 CASSQEIIGGNYGYTF TGCGCCAGCAGCCAAGAGATTATTGGGGGCAACTATGGCTACACCTTC
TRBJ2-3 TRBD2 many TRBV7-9 CASSLPPGASGGTDTQYF TGTGCCAGCAGCTTACCCCCCGGGGCTAGCGGAGGCACAGATACGCAGTATTTT
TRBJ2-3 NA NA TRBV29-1 CSVEGPRVGGGTDTQYF TGCAGCGTTGAAGGGCCACGGGTCGGCGGGGGCACAGATACGCAGTATTTT
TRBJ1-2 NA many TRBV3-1 CASSEGSGDLLGYTF TGTGCCAGCAGCGAGGGGTCAGGGGATCTGCTTGGCTACACCTTC
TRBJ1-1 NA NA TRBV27 CASTFIGSEEAFF TGTGCCAGCACCTTTATCGGTTCTGAAGAAGCTTTCTTT
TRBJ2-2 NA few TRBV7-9 CASSHRRKVRDYTGELFF TGTGCCAGCAGCCATAGGCGCAAAGTCAGGGATTACACCGGGGAGCTGTTTTTT
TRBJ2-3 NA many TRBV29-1 CSVEGLQVPDTQYF TGCAGCGTTGAAGGGTTGCAGGTACCAGATACGCAGTATTTT
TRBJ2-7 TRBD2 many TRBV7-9 CASSLGLADYEQYF TGTGCCAGCAGCTTAGGCCTAGCGGACTACGAGCAGTACTTC
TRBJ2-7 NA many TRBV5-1 CASSLGQLPDEQYF TGCGCCAGCAGCTTGGGACAGCTCCCCGACGAGCAGTACTTC
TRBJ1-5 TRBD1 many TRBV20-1 CSASWTGKGSQPQHF TGCAGTGCTAGCTGGACAGGGAAGGGGAGTCAGCCCCAGCATTTT
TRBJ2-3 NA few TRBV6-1 CASRARKSVVDTQYF TGTGCCAGCAGGGCCAGAAAGTCCGTGGTGGATACGCAGTATTTT
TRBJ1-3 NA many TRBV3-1 CASSQVGAGNTIYF TGTGCCAGCAGCCAAGTAGGGGCAGGAAACACCATATATTTT
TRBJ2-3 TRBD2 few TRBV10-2 CASRPGLGGTDTQYF TGCGCCAGCAGGCCGGGACTAGGAGGCACAGATACGCAGTATTTT
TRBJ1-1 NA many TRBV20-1 CSATPGAMNTEAFF TGCAGTGCGACCCCAGGGGCCATGAACACTGAAGCTTTCTTT
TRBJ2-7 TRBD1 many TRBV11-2 CASSTDRFYEQYF TGTGCCAGCAGCACGGACAGGTTCTACGAGCAGTACTTC
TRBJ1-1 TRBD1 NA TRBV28 CASSSDRGRGTEAFF TGTGCCAGCAGTAGCGACAGGGGGCGGGGGACTGAAGCTTTCTTT
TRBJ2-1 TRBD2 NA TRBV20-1 CSAPDTAGFHYNEQFF TGCAGTGCCCCTGATACAGCGGGATTCCACTACAATGAGCAGTTCTTC
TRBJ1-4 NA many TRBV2 CASSELAAEKLFF TGTGCCAGCAGTGAATTGGCAGCTGAAAAACTGTTTTTT
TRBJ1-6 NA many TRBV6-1 CASSTLDSSYNSPLHF TGTGCCAGCAGTACCCTTGACAGCTCCTATAATTCACCCCTCCACTTT
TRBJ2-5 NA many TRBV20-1 CSAAPMGTPGGTQYF TGCAGTGCAGCCCCGATGGGGACTCCCGGAGGGACCCAGTACTTC
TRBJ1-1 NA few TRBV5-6 CASTHPGGHGKTTEAFF TGTGCCAGCACCCATCCCGGTGGACATGGGAAGACGACTGAAGCTTTCTTT
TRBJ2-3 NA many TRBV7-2 CASSLSNTQYF TGTGCCAGCAGCCTGTCTAATACGCAGTATTTT
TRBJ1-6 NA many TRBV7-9 CASSSGGRDSPLHF TGTGCCAGCAGCTCCGGCGGCCGCGATTCACCCCTCCACTTT
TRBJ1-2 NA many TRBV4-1 CATRPPDRANYGYTF TGCGCCACCAGACCCCCCGACAGAGCTAACTATGGCTACACCTTC